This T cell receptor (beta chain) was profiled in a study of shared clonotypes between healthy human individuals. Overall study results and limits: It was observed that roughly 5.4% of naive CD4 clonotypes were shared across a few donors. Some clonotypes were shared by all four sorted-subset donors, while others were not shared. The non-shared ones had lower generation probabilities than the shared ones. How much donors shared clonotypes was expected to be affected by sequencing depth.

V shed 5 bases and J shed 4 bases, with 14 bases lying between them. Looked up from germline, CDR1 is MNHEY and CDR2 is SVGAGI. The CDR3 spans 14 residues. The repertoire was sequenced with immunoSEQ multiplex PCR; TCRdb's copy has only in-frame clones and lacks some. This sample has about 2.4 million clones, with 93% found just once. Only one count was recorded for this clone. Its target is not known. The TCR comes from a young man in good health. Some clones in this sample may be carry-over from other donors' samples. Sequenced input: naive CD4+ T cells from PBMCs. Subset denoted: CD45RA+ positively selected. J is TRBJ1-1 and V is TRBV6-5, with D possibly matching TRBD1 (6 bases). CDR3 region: CASSPTGSGTEAFF. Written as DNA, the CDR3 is TGTGCCAGCAGTCCCACAGGGTCGGGCACTGAAGCTTTCTTT.